This T cell receptor (beta chain) was sequenced during a study of blood T cell repertoires in COVID-19. Authors' methods: Using reference gene primer amplification, nucleated cell counts were estimated. The protocol was immunoSEQ multiplex PCR, while the TCRdb copy is restricted to in-frame clones and leaves out a portion. V, J and clone size are taken as reported in that table, and D and trimming were inferred from the DNA itself. The table has 110,000 to 150,000 clones, approximately 86% seen once. Germline CDR1 is WNHNN and CDR2 is SYGVQD (reference sequence). The CDR3 covers 15 residues. Trimming removed 0 bases from V and 5 bases from J; junction bases left unmatched: 6. Those enrolled, adults aged 18 to 89 years, came from 24 US areas. Participants' own reports of clinical history determined their cohort assignment. Symptom resolution, clearance, or two negative PCRs marked the recovered donors of Cohort 3.

Material: PBMCs or T cells enriched from blood (not recorded which). The chain uses TRBV10-1 and TRBJ2-7; 8 bases are shared with TRBD1. This TCR was recovered from a woman aged 40 to 50 who had recovered from COVID-19. CDR3 DNA sequence: TGCGCCAGCAGTGAGTCGACAGGGGTCCGGAACGAGCAGTACTTC. This translates into CASSESTGVRNEQYF.